This TCR beta chain is from a study of blood T cells in healthy people across ages. With a J-beta primer mix and a sample-barcoded 5' primer, a second PCR ran 7 to 11 cycles. TCRdb re-called the 5' RACE reads through MiXCR, storing one row per CDR3 protein. In the table there are 1.5 million or so distinct CDR3 sequences, 42% of which are singletons. The table lists this clonotype with a few counts. The sample consisted of blood. The sequence was obtained from a woman under 30 in good health.

This chain's CDR3 is CASSQSSTEAFF. The CDR3 bases are TGTGCCAGCAGCCAGTCTAGCACTGAAGCTTTCTTT. The V and J genes are TRBV3-1 and TRBJ1-1; D unresolved. Between the trimmed V and J ends, which lost 3 bases and 4 bases, there was a span of 6 bases. Germline lookup yields CDR1 LGHDT and CDR2 YNNKEL (reference sequence). The CDR3 sequence is 12 residues long. Together with reference TRBV3-1 and TRBJ1-1, the CDR3 gives the full variable domain: DTAVSQTPKYLVTQMGNDKSIKCEQNLGHDTMYWYKQDSKKFLKIMFSYNNKELIINETVPNRFSPKSPDKAHLNLHINSLELGDSAVYFCASSQSSTEAFFGQGTRLTVV.